This entry concerns a single T cell receptor (beta chain). The antigen it binds to is not known. Base-call qualities are not available, and no considerably larger clone is one nucleotide away. To prepare the library, multiplex PCR was applied. The run used an Illumina HiSeq 4000. CDR3 regions were amplified by Arm-PCR with iRepertoire HTBI primers to construct TCR beta libraries. Gel purification was performed on PCR products prior to sequencing. On the study's bioinformatics: Across samples, 62 TRBV and roughly 15 TRBJ segments were identified and used for gene usage analysis of CDR3 amino acid clonotypes. Filtered high-quality paired reads were merged into contigs using COPE and FqMerger. BLAST was used to align contigs to the IMGT TRBV, TRBD and TRBJ reference genes, and CDR3 was defined following IMGT. Any clonotype with a frequency above 0.1% was counted as a highly expanded clone. Shannon entropy served as the measure of repertoire diversity, while the Gini coefficient captured V-J evenness. A clonotype was considered public if more than one individual shared it. Starting from the raw public reads, TCRdb applied fastp trimming at Q25, assembled clones with MiXCR and retained in-frame beta chains. Under each unique CDR3 protein, matching rows form one entry showing the most common genes and DNA. The authors' filters were not applied to this entry. In this sample the table shows about 540,000 distinct CDR3 sequences, roughly 12% of which occur a single time. The leading ten clones occupy roughly 10% of the sample.

According to the study, the label for this sample's time point signals: newly diagnosed GD, antithyroid drugs for less than 3 months. For both TCR sequencing and RNA sequencing, RNA was extracted from PBMCs using TRIzol. Graves' disease was diagnosed according to American Thyroid Association guidelines. Recruitment of patients was carried out at an endocrinology department in Xi'an, China. From each patient, around 9.3 milliliters of peripheral blood was collected into an EDTA anticoagulant tube. PBMCs were isolated by Ficoll Paque Plus density gradient separation without further T cell sorting. An Agilent 2100 Bioanalyzer and agarose gel were used to check RNA quality, while a NanoDrop 2000 measured RNA concentration. The data originate from a study of regulatory T cells in long-lasting Graves disease (dated by TCRdb to the early 2020s). In terms of the full investigation: In the newly diagnosed Graves' disease group, patients had been taking antithyroid drugs for less than 3 months. Patients with persistent Graves' disease were compared with patients with newly diagnosed Graves' disease using TCR sequencing and RNA sequencing of peripheral blood. The study took place in China and was registered as a clinical trial. TCR sequencing covered approximately 13 persistent and 20 or so newly diagnosed Graves' disease patients, approximately 33 samples in total. Study-level results and caveats: The study examined only peripheral blood because the primary lesion, thyroid tissue, could not be accessed. Persistent disease showed preferential use of TRBV28, TRBJ1-2 and TRBJ2-5, whereas newly diagnosed disease favored TRBV20-1 and TRBJ2-1. Compared with newly diagnosed patients, patients with persistent Graves' disease had lower TCR Shannon entropy and fewer highly expanded clones, which suggests clonal expansion. Only the TCR beta chain was sequenced and analyzed. The small sample size was acknowledged by the authors as a limitation that may reduce accuracy. Patients with persistent disease shared more public clonotypes (about 2,900) than newly diagnosed patients did (966).

A distance of 16 bases separates the germline ends of V and J, which lose 7 bases and 7 bases respectively. The CDR3, cysteine through phenylalanine, is 13 amino acids long. Only the CDR3 portion is preserved as DNA: 39 bases, with reading frame beginning at the first base. In addition, the sample was reused for a study of T cells in Graves' hyperthyroidism and ophthalmopathy. The second paper states: A patient counted as having stable Graves' hyperthyroidism if no progression to ophthalmopathy occurred over 18 months of follow-up. Hyperthyroidism patients were aged 18 to 65 years and newly diagnosed, with disease duration of less than 2 months. Patients with uncontrolled infections, other autoimmune diseases, pregnancy or lactation were excluded. Diagnoses relied on clinical symptoms, serum thyroxine and TRAb, thyroid ultrasound and orbital computed tomography. The TCR CDR3 was subjected to a first round of RT-PCR using the HTBI primer set and the Qiagen OneStep RT-PCR kit. Most expanded thyroid clonotypes (frequency above 0.001) were also detected in blood, a finding suggesting that blood repertoires may reflect thyroid immune responses. Ophthalmopathy was separated from stable hyperthyroidism by a 13 V-J signature model, with 85% to 90% sensitivity and about 81% specificity obtained in cross-validation and 80%/75% obtained in testing. In validation, the model predicted progression to ophthalmopathy a median of roughly 6.5 months before onset, with about 70% sensitivity and 72.22% specificity. To identify distinguishing TCR V-J signatures, a discovery cohort of around 100 patients was used, comprising 43 with Graves' ophthalmopathy and some 57 with stable Graves' hyperthyroidism. An independent validation cohort of about 19 hyperthyroidism patients and 17 patients who later progressed to ophthalmopathy tested prospective prediction of ophthalmopathy. The 75 to 100 discovery patients were divided at random into training and test sets in a 7:3 ratio. In addition, the study compared T-cell repertoires in thyroid tissue and in blood from six Graves' hyperthyroidism patients. Once sampling was done, hyperthyroidism patients were given methimazole at a starting dose of 30 mg daily, whereas ophthalmopathy patients were given high-dose intravenous methylprednisolone. Libraries were constructed in a second round of multiplex PCR, after which size selection and purification were performed. Libraries were sequenced paired-end with 100 bp reads on an Illumina HiSeq2000. SOAPnuke was used to process the raw data, throwing out any read that contained adapters or uncalled bases, had a mean Phred below 15, or lacked an exact constant-primer or identifier match. COPE v1.2.5 was used to merge the high-quality paired reads, and each unique nucleotide sequence was defined as a clonotype. MiTCR v1.1 was used to align clonotypes to the IMGT TRBV, TRBD and TRBJ reference segments. Analysis was restricted to V-J combinations with a frequency above 0.0001, which covered approximately 99% of repertoires. A TCS score was defined as the ratio between F50 (clonal expansion) and ExV (chaos), using BLOSUM62-based TCRdist between CDR3 peptides within each V-J. Welch's t-statistics and random forest reduced fewer than 550 V-J features to about 12, which were used in a naive Bayes classifier (R e1071). Sample size was not statistically predetermined, and blinding of investigators to group allocation was not performed. The paper describes TCR Vbeta CDR3 sequencing of some 130 peripheral blood samples, made up of 43 ophthalmopathy patients, 70 to 80 hyperthyroidism patients and some 17 progressor patients.

Material: peripheral blood mononuclear cells (PBMCs), obtained at new diagnosis, from a patient treated with antithyroid drugs. The sequence was collected from a man aged 25 to 45 with Graves disease. Donor details come from another sample of the same person, matched by shared clones. In this chain, TRBV12-3 or TRBV12-4 is recombined with TRBJ1-1, with no confidently assigned D gene. At the DNA level, the sequence is TGTGCCAGCATTGCGAGGCGGCTGAATGAAGCTTTCTTT. Its translation is CASIARRLNEAFF.